These 4 T cell receptor beta chains were all obtained from the same sample, sequenced in a study of metastatic and nonmetastatic thyroid tumors. TCRdb reprocessed the PCR reads using MiXCR. The sample records approximately 31,000 clones, approximately 20% being singletons. None of the patients had undergone any treatment ahead of thyroid surgery. Material: blood. Receptor source: a female donor with papillary thyroid cancer or a benign thyroid nodule (not recorded which). Some clones in this sample may be carry-over from other donors' samples.

This chain joins TRBV5-1 and TRBJ2-7; 8 nucleotides match TRBD2. Germline CDR1 reads SGHRS; CDR2 reads YFSETQ. Losses at the gene ends were 5 bases for V and 4 bases for J; bases not matched to a gene: 5. The CDR3 is 13 amino acids. The CDR3 loop is CASSSAGGYEQYF. For the CDR3, the DNA is TGCGCCAGCAGTAGTGCGGGAGGATACGAGCAGTACTTC.

This clone has a count of ten or more. This chain connects TRBV7-2 to TRBJ2-2; 10 bases fit TRBD2. The CDR3 has 15 amino acids. Germline CDR1 is SGHTA and CDR2 is FQGNSA. Trimming removed 5 bases from V and 5 bases from J; junction bases left unmatched: 5. The CDR3: CASSPGGLATGELFF. The CDR3 DNA reads as TGTGCCAGCAGCCCAGGGGGACTAGCGACCGGGGAGCTGTTTTTT.

The rearrangement joins TRBV6-1 to TRBJ2-7; D is undetermined. CDR3 length: 16 amino acids. V dropped 1 base and J dropped 2 bases, with 15 bases sitting between them. Germline CDR1 is MNHNS and CDR2 is SASEGT. CDR3 DNA sequence: TGTGCCAGCAGTGAAGGCGCTAGATTAGGTCCCTACGAGCAGTACTTC. Its protein is CASSEGARLGPYEQYF.

This clone occurred many times. J is TRBJ2-2 and V is TRBV5-1; unclear D gene. The CDR3 runs to 15 residues. The germline gives CDR1 SGHRS, CDR2 YFSETQ. Trimming shortened V by 2 bases and J by 6 bases, and 14 bases separated the two germline ends. The CDR3, as DNA: TGCGCCAGCAGCTTCGGAGCAACCGGCGCCGGGGAGCTGTTTTTT. Translated: CASSFGATGAGELFF.